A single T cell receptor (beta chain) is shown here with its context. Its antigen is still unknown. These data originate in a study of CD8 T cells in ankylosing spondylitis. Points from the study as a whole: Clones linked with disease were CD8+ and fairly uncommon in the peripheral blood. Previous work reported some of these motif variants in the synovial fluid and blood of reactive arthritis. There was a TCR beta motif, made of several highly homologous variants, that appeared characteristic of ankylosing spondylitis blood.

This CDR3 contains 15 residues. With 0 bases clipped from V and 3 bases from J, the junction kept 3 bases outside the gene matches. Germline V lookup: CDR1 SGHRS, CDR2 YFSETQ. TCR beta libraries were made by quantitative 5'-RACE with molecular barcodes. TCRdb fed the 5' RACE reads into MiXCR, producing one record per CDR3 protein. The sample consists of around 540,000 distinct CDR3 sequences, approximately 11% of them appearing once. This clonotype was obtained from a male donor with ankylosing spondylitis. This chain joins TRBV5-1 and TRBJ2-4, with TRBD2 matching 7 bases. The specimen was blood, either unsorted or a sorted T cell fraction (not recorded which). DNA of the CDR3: TGCGCCAGCAGCTTGGCGAGGGAGGGCAAAAACATTCAGTACTTC. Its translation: CASSLAREGKNIQYF.